The rows below give T cell receptor beta chains drawn from one sample of a study of blood T cell repertoires in COVID-19. The assay was immunoSEQ multiplex PCR, and TCRdb's table has in-frame clones only and misses some. Among some 350,000 clones listed, about 90% were seen once. The sequenced sample was PBMCs or T cells enriched from blood (not recorded which). These receptors came from a woman in her 30s who had recovered from COVID-19. The CDR3 runs from the conserved cysteine through the conserved F or W. A D gene is named only where the DNA matches it firmly. For some rows the clone size is stated as once, few or many, or as a class when expanded; others skip it.

clone_size j_call v_call d_call cdr3_nt cdr3_aa
. TRBJ2-3 TRBV3-1/TRBV3-2 TRBD2 TGTGCCAGCAGCCAACGATCCAAAGCGGGGCCATTCACAGATACGCAGTATTTT CASSQRSKAGPFTDTQYF
. TRBJ2-3 TRBV7-2 TRBD2 TGTGCCAGCAGCTTAGTGTCCGTGGCGGGGGGGGTCACAGATACGCAGTATTTT CASSLVSVAGGVTDTQYF
. TRBJ1-3 TRBV7-9 TRBD1 TGTGCCAGCAGCTTAGCCCGGACAGGGGGCACTGGAAACACCATATATTTT CASSLARTGGTGNTIYF
. TRBJ1-6 TRBV28 . TGTGCCAGCAGTTTAGGGCCAGCATATAATTCACCCCTCCACTTT CASSLGPAYNSPLHF
. TRBJ2-2 TRBV29-1 TRBD2 TGCAGCGGGATAAGCGGGACCTCTTCCACCGGGGAGCTGTTTTTT CSGISGTSSTGELFF
. TRBJ1-2 TRBV11-3 TRBD1 TGTGCCAGCAGCTTGCCCGTACCGGGACAGGGGGCGCCGAACTATGGCTACACCTTC CASSLPVPGQGAPNYGYTF
. TRBJ2-7 TRBV10-2 . TGCGCCAGCAAACCTGCGCCCGCTTCGCTCGAGCAGTACTTC CASKPAPASLEQYF
. TRBJ1-2 TRBV9 . TGTGCCAGCAGCGTGGTCAGGGACAATCCCTCCTCTAACTATGGCTACACCTTC CASSVVRDNPSSNYGYTF
. TRBJ2-1 TRBV5-5 TRBD2 TGTGCCAGCAGACGGGGACTAGCGGGCTACAATGAGCAGTTCTTC CASRRGLAGYNEQFF
. TRBJ2-1 TRBV25-1 TRBD2 TGTGCCAGCAGTGAATGGGCTAGCGGGAGCCACAATGAGCAGTTCTTC CASSEWASGSHNEQFF
. TRBJ1-4 TRBV5-1 TRBD1 TGCGCCAGCAGCTTGGCACCACAGGGGGGAAATGAAAAACTGTTTTTT CASSLAPQGGNEKLFF
once TRBJ2-7 TRBV19 . TGTGCCAGTAGTGTCGGACAGACCTACGAGCAGTACTTC CASSVGQTYEQYF
. TRBJ2-1 TRBV6-5 TRBD2 TGTGCCAGCAAATCAGGGACTAGCGGTCACAATGAGCAGTTCTTC CASKSGTSGHNEQFF
. TRBJ2-1 TRBV23-1 . TGCGCCAGCAGTCAATCTCAGGAACAGGCAGTACCCTACAATGAGCAGTTCTTC CASSQSQEQAVPYNEQFF
. TRBJ2-7 TRBV7-6 TRBD1 TGTGCCAGCAGCCCAGCCCCCGGGACAGGTCCCGAGCAGTACTTC CASSPAPGTGPEQYF
. TRBJ2-2 TRBV5-1 . TGCGCCAGCAGCTTCGACCCAGGGGTAATCACCGGGGAGCTGTTTTTT CASSFDPGVITGELFF
. TRBJ2-7 TRBV7-2 . TGTGCCAGCAGCTTAATAGGGGATACCCACGAGCAGTACTTC CASSLIGDTHEQYF
. TRBJ1-2 TRBV19 . TGTGCCAGTAGTATAGATCTAGGGGTCTTAAACTTC CASSIDLGVLNF
. TRBJ2-1 TRBV28 TRBD2 TGTGCCAGCAGTTCCACCGGGAGGAATGAGCAGTTCTTC CASSSTGRNEQFF
. TRBJ1-1 TRBV5-1 . TGCGCCAGCAGCACCCAGACAGGGAACACTGAAGCTTTCTTT CASSTQTGNTEAFF
. TRBJ2-7 TRBV18 TRBD1 TGTGCCAGCTCATCACAGGGGGCTTCCTACGAGCAGTACTTC CASSSQGASYEQYF
. TRBJ1-1 TRBV2 TRBD1 TGTGCCAGCAGTGGGGTCCGGGACAGGGGGCTCGAAGCTTTCTTT CASSGVRDRGLEAFF
once TRBJ2-7 TRBV3-1/TRBV3-2 . TGTGCCAGCAGCTTCGGGAGACTTGTCTACGAGCAGTACTTC CASSFGRLVYEQYF